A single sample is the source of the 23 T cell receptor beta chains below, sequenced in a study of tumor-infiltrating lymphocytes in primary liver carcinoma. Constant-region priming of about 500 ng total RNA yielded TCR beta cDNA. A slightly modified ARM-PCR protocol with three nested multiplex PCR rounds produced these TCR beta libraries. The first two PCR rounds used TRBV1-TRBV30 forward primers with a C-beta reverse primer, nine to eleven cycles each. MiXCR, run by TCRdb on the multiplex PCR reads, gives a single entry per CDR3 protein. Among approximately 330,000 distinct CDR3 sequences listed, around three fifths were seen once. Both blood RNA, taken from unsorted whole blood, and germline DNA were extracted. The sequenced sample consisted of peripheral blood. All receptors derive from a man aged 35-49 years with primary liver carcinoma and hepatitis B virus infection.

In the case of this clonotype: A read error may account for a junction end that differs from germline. The CDR3 coding sequence is TGTGCCAGGAGCTCTTTTCGTGATGGCGCGAGGGAAAGACTGTTTTTT. Protein sequence: CARSSFRDGARERLFF. V usage is TRBV11-2 and J usage is TRBJ1-4; D gene uncertain. Germline values: CDR1 SGHAT, CDR2 FQNNGV. The CDR3 extends over 16 amino acids.

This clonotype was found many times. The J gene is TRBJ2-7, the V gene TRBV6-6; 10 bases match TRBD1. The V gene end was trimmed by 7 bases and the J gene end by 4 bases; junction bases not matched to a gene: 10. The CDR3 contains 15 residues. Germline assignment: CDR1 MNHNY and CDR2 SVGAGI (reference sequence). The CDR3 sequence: CASTLTGGSGYEQYF. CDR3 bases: TGTGCCAGCACCCTGACAGGGGGCTCGGGATACGAGCAGTACTTC.

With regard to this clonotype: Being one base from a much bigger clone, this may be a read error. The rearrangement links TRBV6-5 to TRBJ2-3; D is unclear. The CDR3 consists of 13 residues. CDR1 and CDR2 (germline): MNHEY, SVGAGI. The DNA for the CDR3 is TGTGTCAGCAGTTACTTTGGCACAGATACGCAGTATTTT. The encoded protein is CVSSYFGTDTQYF.

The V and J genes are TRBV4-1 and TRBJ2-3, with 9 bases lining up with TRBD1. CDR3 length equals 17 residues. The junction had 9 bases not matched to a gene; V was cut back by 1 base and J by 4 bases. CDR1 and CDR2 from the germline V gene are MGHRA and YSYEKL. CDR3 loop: CASSQVLGQGLSDTQYF. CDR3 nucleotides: TGCGCCAGCAGCCAAGTCCTGGGACAGGGATTGTCAGATACGCAGTATTTT.

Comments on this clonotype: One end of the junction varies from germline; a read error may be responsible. This CDR3 reads CASSLLDGSATGELSF. CDR3 bases: TGTGCCAGCAGCTTATTAGACGGGAGTGCCACCGGGGAGCTGTCTTTT. The V gene is TRBV11-2, the J gene TRBJ2-2; D might be TRBD2 (6 bases). Germline CDR1 is SGHAT and CDR2 is FQNNGV. The CDR3 sequence is 16 residues long.

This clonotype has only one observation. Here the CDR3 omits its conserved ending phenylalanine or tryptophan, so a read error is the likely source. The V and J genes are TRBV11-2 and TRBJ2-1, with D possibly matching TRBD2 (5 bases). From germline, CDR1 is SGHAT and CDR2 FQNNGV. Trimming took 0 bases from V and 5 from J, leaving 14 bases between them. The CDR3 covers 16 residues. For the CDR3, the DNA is TGTGCCAGCAGCTTAGAGGTGAGAGGGCCCAACAATGAGCAGTTCCTC. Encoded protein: CASSLEVRGPNNEQFL.

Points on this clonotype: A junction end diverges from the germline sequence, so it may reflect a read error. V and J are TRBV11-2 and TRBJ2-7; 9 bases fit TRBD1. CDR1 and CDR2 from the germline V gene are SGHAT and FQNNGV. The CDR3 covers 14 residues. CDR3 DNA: TGTGACAGCAGCTCCGGGACAGGGACCTACAAGCAGTACTTC. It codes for CDSSSGTGTYKQYF. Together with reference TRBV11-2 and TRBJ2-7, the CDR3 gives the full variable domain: EAGVAQSPRYKIIEKRQSVAFWCNPISGHATLYWYQQILGQGPKLLIQFQNNGVVDDSQLPKDRFSAERLKGVDSTLKIQPAKLEDSAVYLCDSSSGTGTYKQYFGPGTRLTVT.

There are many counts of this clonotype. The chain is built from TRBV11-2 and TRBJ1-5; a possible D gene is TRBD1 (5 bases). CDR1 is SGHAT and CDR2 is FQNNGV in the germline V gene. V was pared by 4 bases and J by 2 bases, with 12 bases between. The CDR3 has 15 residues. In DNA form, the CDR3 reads TGTGCCAGCAGCTCCGGGGGTGGGGGCAATCAGCCCCAGCATTTT. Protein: CASSSGGGGNQPQHF.

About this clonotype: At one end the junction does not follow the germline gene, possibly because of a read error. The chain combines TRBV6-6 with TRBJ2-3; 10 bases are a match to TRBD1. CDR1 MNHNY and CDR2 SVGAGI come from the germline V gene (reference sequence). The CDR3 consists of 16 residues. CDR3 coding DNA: TGTGTCAGCAGTTTCAAAACCGGGACAGGGGCAGATACGCAGTATTTT. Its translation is CVSSFKTGTGADTQYF.

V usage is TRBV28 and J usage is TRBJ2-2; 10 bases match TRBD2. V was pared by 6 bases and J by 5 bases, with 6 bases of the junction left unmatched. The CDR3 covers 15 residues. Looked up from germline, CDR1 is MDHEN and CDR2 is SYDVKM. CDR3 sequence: CASSLAGEKTGELFF. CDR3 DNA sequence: TGTGCCAGCAGCCTAGCGGGAGAGAAAACCGGGGAGCTGTTTTTT.

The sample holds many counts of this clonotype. CDR3 sequence: CASSETGPSEQYF. The CDR3 DNA follows: TGTGCCAGCAGCGAAACAGGGCCCTCCGAGCAGTACTTC. The rearrangement joins TRBV6-1 to TRBJ2-7; weak D call: TRBD1 (6 bases). The CDR3 is 13 residues long. Trimming took off 6 bases at V and 6 bases at J, with 15 bases between the two ends. In germline, CDR1 is MNHNS, CDR2 SASEGT.

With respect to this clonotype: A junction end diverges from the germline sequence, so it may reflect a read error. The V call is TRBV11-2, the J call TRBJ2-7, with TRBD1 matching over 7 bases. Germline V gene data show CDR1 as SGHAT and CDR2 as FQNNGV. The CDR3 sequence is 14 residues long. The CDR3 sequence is CASRLQGYSYEQYF. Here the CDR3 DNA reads TGTGCCAGCAGACTACAGGGGTATTCCTACGAGCAATACTTC.

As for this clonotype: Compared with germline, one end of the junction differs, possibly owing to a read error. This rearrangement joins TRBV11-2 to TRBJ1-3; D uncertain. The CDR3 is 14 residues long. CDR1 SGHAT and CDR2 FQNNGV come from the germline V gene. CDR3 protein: CARRPTLAGNTIYF. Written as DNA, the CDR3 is TGTGCCCGCAGACCCACCCTCGCTGGAAACACCATATATTTT.

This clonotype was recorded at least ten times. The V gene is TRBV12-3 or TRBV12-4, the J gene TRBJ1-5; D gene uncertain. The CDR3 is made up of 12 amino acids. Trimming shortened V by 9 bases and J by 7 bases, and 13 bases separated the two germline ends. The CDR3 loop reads CASHGSGQPQHF. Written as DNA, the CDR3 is TGTGCCAGTCACGGGAGTGGGCAGCCCCAGCATTTT.

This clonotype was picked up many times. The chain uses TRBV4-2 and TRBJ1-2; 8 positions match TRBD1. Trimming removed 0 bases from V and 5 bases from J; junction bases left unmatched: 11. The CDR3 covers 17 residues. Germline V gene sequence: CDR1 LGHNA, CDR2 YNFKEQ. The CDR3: CASSQDPGTGFIYGYTF. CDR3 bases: TGTGCCAGCAGCCAAGACCCCGGGACAGGTTTCATTTATGGCTACACCTTC.

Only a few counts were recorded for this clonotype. CDR3 residues: CASSLLAEEGTQYF. Here the CDR3 DNA reads TGTGCCAGCAGTTTACTGGCGGAGGAGGGGACCCAGTACTTC. The chain uses TRBV6-5 and TRBJ2-5; TRBD2 might be the D (6 bases). Germline CDR1 and CDR2: MNHEY and SVGAGI. The CDR3 extends over 14 amino acids. V lost 4 bases, J lost 7 bases, and 16 bases lay in between.

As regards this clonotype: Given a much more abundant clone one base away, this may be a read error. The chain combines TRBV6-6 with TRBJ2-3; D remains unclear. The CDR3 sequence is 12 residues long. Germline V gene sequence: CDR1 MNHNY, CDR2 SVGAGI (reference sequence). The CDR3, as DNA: TGTGCCAGCAGGGTAGGGATAGATAAGCAGTATTTT. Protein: CASRVGIDKQYF.

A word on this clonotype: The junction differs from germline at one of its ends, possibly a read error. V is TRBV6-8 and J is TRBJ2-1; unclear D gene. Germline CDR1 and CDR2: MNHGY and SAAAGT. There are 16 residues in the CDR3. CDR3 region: CASSHSRPTPYNEQFF. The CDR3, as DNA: TGTGCCAGCAGTCACTCGAGGCCGACTCCATACAACGAGCAGTTCTTC.

The chain's CDR3 is CASSLDPEDTEAFF. The CDR3 coding sequence is TGTGCCAGCAGCTTAGACCCCGAGGACACTGAAGCTTTCTTT. The chain links TRBV11-2 to TRBJ1-1, with D uncertain. This CDR3 contains 14 residues. Germline CDR1 and CDR2: SGHAT and FQNNGV. Trimming pared 0 bases from V and 3 bases from J, leaving 8 bases between.

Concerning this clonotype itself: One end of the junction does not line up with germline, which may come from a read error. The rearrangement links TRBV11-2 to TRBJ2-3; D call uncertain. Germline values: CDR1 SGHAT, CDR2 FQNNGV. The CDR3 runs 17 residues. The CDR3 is CAGSPARNPRGTATQYF. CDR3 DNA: TGTGCCGGCAGCCCCGCTAGAAATCCCCGAGGCACAGCTACGCAGTATTTT.

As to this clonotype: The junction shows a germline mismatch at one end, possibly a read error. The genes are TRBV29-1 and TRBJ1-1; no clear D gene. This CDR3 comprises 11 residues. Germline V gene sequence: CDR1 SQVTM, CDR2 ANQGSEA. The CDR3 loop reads CGVAVNTEAFF. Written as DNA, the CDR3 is TGCGGCGTTGCGGTGAACACTGAAGCTTTCTTT.

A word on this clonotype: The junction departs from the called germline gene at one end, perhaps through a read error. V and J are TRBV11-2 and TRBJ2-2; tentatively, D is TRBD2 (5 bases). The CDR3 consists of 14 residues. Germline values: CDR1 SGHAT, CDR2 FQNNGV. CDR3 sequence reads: CASSFGGNTGEPFF. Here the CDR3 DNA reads TGTGCAAGCAGCTTCGGTGGGAACACCGGGGAGCCGTTTTTT.

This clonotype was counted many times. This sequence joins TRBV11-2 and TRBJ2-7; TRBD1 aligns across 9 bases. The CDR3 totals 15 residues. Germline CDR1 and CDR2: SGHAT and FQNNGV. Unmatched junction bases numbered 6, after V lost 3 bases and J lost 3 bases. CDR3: CASSLSPGQGYEQYF. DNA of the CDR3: TGTGCCAGCAGCTTGAGTCCGGGACAGGGCTACGAGCAGTACTTC.